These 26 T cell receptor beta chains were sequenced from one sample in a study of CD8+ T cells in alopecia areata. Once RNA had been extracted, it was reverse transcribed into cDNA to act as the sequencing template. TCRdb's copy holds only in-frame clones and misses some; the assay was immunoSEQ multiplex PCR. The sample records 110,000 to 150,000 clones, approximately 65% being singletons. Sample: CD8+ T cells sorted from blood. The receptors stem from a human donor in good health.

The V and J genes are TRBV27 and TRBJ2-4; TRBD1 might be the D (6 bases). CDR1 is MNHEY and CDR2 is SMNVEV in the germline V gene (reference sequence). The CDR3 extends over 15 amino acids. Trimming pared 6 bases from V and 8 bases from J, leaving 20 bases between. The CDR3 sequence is CASSPRGYDQDIQYF. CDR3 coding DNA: TGTGCCAGCAGCCCGAGGGGGTACGATCAGGACATTCAGTACTTC.

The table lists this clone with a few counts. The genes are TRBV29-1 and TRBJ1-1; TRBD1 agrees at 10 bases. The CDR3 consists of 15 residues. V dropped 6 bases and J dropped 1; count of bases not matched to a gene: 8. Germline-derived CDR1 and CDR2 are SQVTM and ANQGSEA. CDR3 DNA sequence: TGCAGCGTGTGGGGGACAGGGGACTCGAACACTGAAGCTTTCTTT. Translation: CSVWGTGDSNTEAFF.

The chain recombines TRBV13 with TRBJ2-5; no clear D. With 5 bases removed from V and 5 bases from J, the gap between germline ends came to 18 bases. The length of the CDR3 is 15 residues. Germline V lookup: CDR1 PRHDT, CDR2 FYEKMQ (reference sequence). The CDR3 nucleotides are TGTGCCAGCAGCCCTCGGACGTTCGCTCGGGAGACCCAGTACTTC. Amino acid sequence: CASSPRTFARETQYF.

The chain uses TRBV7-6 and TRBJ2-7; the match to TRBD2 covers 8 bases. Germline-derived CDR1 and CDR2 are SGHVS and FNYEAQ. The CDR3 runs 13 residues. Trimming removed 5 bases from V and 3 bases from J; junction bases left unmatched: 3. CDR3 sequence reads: CASSASGSYEQYF. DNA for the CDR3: TGTGCCAGCAGCGCCAGCGGGAGCTACGAGCAGTACTTC.

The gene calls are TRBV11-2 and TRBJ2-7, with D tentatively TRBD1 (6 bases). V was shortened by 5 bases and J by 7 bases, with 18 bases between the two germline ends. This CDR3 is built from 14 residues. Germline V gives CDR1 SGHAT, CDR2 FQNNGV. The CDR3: CASSPADSRREQYF. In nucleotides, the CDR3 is TGTGCCAGCAGCCCGGCGGACAGCCGAAGGGAGCAGTACTTC. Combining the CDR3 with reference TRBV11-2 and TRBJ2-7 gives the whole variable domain EAGVAQSPRYKIIEKRQSVAFWCNPISGHATLYWYQQILGQGPKLLIQFQNNGVVDDSQLPKDRFSAERLKGVDSTLKIQPAKLEDSAVYLCASSPADSRREQYFGPGTRLTVT.

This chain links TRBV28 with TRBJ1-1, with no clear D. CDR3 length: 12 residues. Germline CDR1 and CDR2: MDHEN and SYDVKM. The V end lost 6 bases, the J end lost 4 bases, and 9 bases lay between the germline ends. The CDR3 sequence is CASSPDLTEAFF. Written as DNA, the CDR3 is TGTGCCAGCAGCCCGGACCTCACTGAAGCTTTCTTT.

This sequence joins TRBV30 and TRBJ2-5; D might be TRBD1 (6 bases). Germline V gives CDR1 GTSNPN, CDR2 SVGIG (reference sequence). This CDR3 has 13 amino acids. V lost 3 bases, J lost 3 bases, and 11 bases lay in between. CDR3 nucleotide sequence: TGTGCCTGGAGGACAACAGGGAAAGAGACCCAGTACTTC. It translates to CAWRTTGKETQYF.

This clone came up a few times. The chain's CDR3 is CASSSGHTEAFF. The CDR3 DNA is TGCGCCAGCAGTTCCGGGCACACTGAAGCTTTCTTT. The chain has TRBV10-2 and TRBJ1-1; D is undetermined. The CDR3 spans 12 residues. Trimming stripped 5 bases from V and 3 bases from J, with 7 bases between. Germline V gene data show CDR1 as WSHSY and CDR2 as SAAADI.

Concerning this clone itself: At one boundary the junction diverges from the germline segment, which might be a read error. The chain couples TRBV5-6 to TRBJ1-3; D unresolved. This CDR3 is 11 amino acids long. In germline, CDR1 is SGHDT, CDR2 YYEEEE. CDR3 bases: TGTGCCAGCAGCTTGGAGGGTGACGAGCATTTT. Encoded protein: CASSLEGDEHF.

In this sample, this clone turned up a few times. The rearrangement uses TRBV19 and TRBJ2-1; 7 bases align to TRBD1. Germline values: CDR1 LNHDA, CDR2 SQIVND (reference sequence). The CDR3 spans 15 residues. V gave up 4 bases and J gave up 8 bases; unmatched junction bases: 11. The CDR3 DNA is TGTGCCAGTAGTAGGACCCAACAGGGGCTGGATGAGCAGTTCTTC. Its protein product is CASSRTQQGLDEQFF.

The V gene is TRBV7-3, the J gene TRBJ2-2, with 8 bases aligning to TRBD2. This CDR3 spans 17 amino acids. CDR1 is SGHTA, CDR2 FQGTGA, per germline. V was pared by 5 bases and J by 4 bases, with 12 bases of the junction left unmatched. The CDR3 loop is CASSEHPGLVATGELFF. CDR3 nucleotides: TGTGCCAGCAGCGAACATCCGGGACTAGTCGCCACCGGGGAGCTGTTTTTT.

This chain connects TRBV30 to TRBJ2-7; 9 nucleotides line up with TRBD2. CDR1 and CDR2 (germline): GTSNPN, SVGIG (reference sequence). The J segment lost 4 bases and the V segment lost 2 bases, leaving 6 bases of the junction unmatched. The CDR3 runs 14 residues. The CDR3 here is CAWSRASGAYEQYF. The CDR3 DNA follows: TGTGCCTGGAGTAGAGCTAGCGGGGCATACGAGCAGTACTTC.

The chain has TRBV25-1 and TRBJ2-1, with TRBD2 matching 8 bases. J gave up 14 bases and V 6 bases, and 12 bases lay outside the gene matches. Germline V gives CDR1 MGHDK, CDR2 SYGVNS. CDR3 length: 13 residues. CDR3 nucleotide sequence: TGTGCCAGCAGCGAAGGAAGCGGGAGAGGGAAGTTCTTC. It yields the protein CASSEGSGRGKFF.

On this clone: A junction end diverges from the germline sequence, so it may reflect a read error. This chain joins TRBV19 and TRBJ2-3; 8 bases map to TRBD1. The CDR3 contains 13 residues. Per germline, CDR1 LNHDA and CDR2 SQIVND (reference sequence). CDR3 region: CASSLTGEDPQYF. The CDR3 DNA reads TGTGCCAGTAGTTTGACAGGGGAAGATCCGCAGTATTTT.

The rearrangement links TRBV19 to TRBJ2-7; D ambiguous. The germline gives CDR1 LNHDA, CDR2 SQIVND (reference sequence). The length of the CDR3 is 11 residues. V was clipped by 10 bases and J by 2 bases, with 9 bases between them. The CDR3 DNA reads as TGTGCCACTTCCTTAGCCTACGAGCAGTACTTC. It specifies CATSLAYEQYF.

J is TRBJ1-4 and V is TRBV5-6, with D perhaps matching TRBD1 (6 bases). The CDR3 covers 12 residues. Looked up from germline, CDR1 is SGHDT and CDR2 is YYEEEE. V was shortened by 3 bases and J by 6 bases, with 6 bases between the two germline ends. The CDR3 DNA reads TGTGCCAGCAGCTGGACAGATGAAAAACTGTTTTTT. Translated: CASSWTDEKLFF.

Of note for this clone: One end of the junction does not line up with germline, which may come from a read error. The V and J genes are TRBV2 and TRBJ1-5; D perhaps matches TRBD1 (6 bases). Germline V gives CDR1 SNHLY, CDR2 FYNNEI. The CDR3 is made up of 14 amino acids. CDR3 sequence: CASDGRGLGQPQHF. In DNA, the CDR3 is TGTGCCAGCGACGGCAGGGGACTGGGTCAGCCCCAGCATTTC. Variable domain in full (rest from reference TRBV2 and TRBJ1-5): EPEVTQTPSHQVTQMGQEVILRCVPISNHLYFYWYRQILGQKVEFLVSFYNNEISEKSEIFDDQFSVERPDGSNFTLKIRSTKLEDSAMYFCASDGRGLGQPQHFGDGTRLSIL.

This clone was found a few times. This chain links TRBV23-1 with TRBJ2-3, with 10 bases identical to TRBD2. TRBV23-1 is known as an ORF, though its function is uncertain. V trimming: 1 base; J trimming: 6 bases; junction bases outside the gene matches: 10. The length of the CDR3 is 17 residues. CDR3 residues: CASSQYEREGRGDTQYF. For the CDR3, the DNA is TGCGCCAGCAGTCAATATGAGCGGGAGGGCCGAGGTGATACGCAGTATTTT.

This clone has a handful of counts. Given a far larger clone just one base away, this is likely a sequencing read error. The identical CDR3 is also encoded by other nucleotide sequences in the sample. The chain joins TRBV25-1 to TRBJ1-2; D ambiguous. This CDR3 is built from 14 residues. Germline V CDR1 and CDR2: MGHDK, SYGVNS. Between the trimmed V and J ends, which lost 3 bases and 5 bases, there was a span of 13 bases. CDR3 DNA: TGTGCCAGCAGTGAGTCGAGCGATGTATATGGCTACACCTTC. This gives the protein CASSESSDVYGYTF.

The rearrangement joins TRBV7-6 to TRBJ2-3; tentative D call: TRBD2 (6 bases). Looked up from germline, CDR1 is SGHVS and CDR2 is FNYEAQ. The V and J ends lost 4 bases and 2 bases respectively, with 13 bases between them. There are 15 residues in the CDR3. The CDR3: CASSWTGVHTDTQYF. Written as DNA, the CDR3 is TGTGCCAGCAGCTGGACGGGAGTCCACACAGATACGCAGTATTTT.

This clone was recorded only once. The CDR3 DNA reads as TGTGCCAGCAGCGTATCATCGGGGGGCCAGGCTAGCTATGGCTACACCTTC. Amino acids: CASSVSSGGQASYGYTF. V usage is TRBV9 and J usage is TRBJ1-2, with D maybe TRBD1 (6 bases). V lost 1 base to trimming and J lost 4 bases, with 20 bases between them. The CDR3 contains 17 residues. The germline CDR1 and CDR2 sequences are SGDLS and YYNGEE.

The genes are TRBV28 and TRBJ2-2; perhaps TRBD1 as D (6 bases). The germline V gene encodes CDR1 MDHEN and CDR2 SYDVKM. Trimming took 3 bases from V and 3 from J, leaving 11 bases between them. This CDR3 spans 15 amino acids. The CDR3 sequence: CASSLDSAYTGELFF. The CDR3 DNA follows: TGTGCCAGCAGTTTGGACAGCGCTTACACCGGGGAGCTGTTTTTT.

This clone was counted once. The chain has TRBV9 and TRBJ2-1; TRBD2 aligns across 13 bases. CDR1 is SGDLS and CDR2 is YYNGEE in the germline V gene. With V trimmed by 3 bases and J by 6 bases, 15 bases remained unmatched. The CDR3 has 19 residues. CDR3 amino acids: CASSAPSGTSGNNLNEQFF. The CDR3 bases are TGTGCCAGCAGCGCCCCCTCCGGGACTAGCGGGAATAACCTCAATGAGCAGTTCTTC.

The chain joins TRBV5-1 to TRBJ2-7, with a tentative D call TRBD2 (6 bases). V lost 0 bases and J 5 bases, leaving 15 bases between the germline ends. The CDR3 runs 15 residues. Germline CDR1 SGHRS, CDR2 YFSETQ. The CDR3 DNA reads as TGCGCCAGCAGCTTGGCCCCGGGAGAAGTGGACGAGCAGTACTTC. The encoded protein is CASSLAPGEVDEQYF. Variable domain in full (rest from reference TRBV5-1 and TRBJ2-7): KAGVTQTPRYLIKTRGQQVTLSCSPISGHRSVSWYQQTPGQGLQFLFEYFSETQRNKGNFPGRFSGRQFSNSRSEMNVSTLELGDSALYLCASSLAPGEVDEQYFGPGTRLTVT.

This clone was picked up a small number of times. DNA for the CDR3: TGTGCCAGTGGGTGGCCCTACAATGAGCAGTTCTTC. It encodes CASGWPYNEQFF. The chain couples TRBV19 to TRBJ2-1; D remains ambiguous. CDR1 LNHDA and CDR2 SQIVND come from the germline V gene (reference sequence). This CDR3 region has 12 residues. Trimming removed 8 bases at V and 2 bases at J, with 7 bases between.

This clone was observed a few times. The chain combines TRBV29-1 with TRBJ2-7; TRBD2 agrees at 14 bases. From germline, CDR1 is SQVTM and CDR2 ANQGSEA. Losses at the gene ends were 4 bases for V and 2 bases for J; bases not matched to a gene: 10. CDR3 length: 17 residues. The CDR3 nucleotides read TGCAGCGTTGGGGGCTGGACTAGCGGGAGGTTTCCCTACGAGCAGTACTTC. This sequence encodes CSVGGWTSGRFPYEQYF.